The rows below give T cell receptor beta chains drawn from one sample of a study of identical twins. TCRdb itself ran the 5' RACE reads through MiXCR, one entry per CDR3 protein. The table includes 550,000 to 700,000 distinct CDR3 sequences, 21% detected once. A further study also used this sample, focusing on T cells expressing NK-cell markers.

Input material: PBMCs. These receptors were collected from a woman between 18 and 29 years old in good health. The CDR3 runs from the conserved cysteine through the conserved F or W. The order of the fields is V gene, clone size, CDR3 protein. Clone size is stated in some rows and not others, as once, few, many or a class when expanded.

V: TRBV10-2
size: few
CDR3: CASTVAGGHAGELFF

V: TRBV30
size: -
CDR3: CAWSASGRNTQYF

V: TRBV12-3/TRBV12-4
size: many
CDR3: CASRVTGVYGYTF

V: TRBV5-1
size: -
CDR3: CASSLGVRNSPLHF

V: TRBV5-1
size: -
CDR3: CASSLVLAGANVLTF

V: TRBV9
size: -
CDR3: CASSGARNTIYF

V: TRBV6-1
size: few
CDR3: CASSKDSGSYNEQFF

V: TRBV5-1
size: few
CDR3: CASSPGREGYEQYF

V: TRBV5-1
size: -
CDR3: CASSWRLAGTYQETQYF

V: TRBV12-3/TRBV12-4
size: few
CDR3: CASSLLAGGQFF

V: TRBV5-5
size: once
CDR3: CASSFDSVNYGYTF

V: TRBV19
size: -
CDR3: CASSFSVLTGGYTF

V: TRBV10-3
size: -
CDR3: CAISPGNSYNEQFF

V: TRBV6-5
size: few
CDR3: CASTPDPGCAFF

V: TRBV7-2
size: -
CDR3: CASSSGSRARDTQYF

V: TRBV4-3
size: -
CDR3: CASSQGTNRGGYTF

V: TRBV7-2
size: -
CDR3: CASTRGRTGTDTQYF

V: TRBV10-3
size: few
CDR3: CAITRSNEQFF

V: TRBV7-8
size: many
CDR3: CASSHLDPTSTDTQYF

V: TRBV5-1
size: -
CDR3: CASSPQGVSGLTEAFF

V: TRBV4-3
size: many
CDR3: CASSQAPGYTEAFF

V: TRBV4-1
size: -
CDR3: CASSQTRGSYNEQFF

V: TRBV6-1
size: -
CDR3: CASSSRNILGVGELFF

V: TRBV30
size: -
CDR3: CAWSSNSPLHF

V: TRBV29-1
size: -
CDR3: CSVTGGTSSYEQYF

V: TRBV12-3/TRBV12-4
size: many
CDR3: CASSPTDVLSYEQYF

V: TRBV20-1
size: few
CDR3: CSLGTVVPKNIQYF

V: TRBV25-1
size: -
CDR3: CASSEDRGNYTF